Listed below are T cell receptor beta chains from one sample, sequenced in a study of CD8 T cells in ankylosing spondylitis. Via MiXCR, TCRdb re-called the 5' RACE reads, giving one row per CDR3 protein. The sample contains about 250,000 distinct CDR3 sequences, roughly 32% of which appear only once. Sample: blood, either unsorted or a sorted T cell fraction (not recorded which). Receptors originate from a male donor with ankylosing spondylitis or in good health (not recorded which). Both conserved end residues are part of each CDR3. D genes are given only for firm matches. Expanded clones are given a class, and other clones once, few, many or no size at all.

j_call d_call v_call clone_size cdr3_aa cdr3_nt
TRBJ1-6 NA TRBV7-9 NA CASPEFGSSYNSPLHF TGTGCCAGTCCGGAATTTGGTAGCTCCTATAATTCACCCCTCCACTTT
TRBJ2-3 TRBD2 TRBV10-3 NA CAISLAGGPDTQYF TGTGCCATCAGTTTAGCGGGGGGTCCAGATACGCAGTATTTT
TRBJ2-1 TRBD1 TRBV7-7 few CASSPGRQGANEQFF TGTGCTAGCAGCCCGGGGAGACAGGGGGCCAATGAGCAGTTCTTC
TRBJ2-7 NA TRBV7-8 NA CASSSATTGIPYEQYF TGTGCCAGCAGCTCAGCTACTACAGGGATCCCCTACGAGCAGTACTTC
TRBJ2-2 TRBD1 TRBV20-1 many CSARAWDRETGELFF TGCAGTGCTAGAGCCTGGGACAGGGAAACCGGGGAGCTGTTTTTT
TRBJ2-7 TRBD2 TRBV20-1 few CSARLAGGAYEQYF TGCAGTGCTAGACTAGCGGGGGGCGCCTACGAGCAGTACTTC
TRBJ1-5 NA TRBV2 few CASRPGPSNQPQHF TGTGCCAGCAGGCCGGGACCAAGCAATCAGCCCCAGCATTTT
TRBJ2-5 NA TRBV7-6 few CASSLELSFQETQYF TGTGCCAGCAGCTTAGAACTGTCGTTCCAAGAGACCCAGTACTTC
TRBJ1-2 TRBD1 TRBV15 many CATRNAGGNYGYTF TGTGCCACCCGCAACGCAGGGGGCAACTATGGCTACACCTTC
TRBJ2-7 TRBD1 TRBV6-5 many CASSYSRGQFYEQYF TGTGCCAGCAGTTACAGCAGGGGGCAATTTTACGAGCAGTACTTC
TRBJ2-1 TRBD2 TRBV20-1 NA CSAPGTSGGYNEQFF TGCAGTGCTCCCGGGACTAGCGGGGGGTACAATGAGCAGTTCTTC
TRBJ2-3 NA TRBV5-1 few CASSLGLGVGDTQYF TGCGCCAGCAGCTTGGGACTCGGGGTCGGAGATACGCAGTATTTT
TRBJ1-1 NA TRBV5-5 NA CASSNGDRGLPEAFF TGTGCCAGCAGCAACGGTGACAGAGGTCTTCCTGAAGCTTTCTTT
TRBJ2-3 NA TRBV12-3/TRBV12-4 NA CASSLSHRTDTQYF TGTGCCAGCAGTTTATCGCATCGGACAGATACGCAGTATTTT
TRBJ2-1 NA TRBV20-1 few CSAADSDSYNEQFF TGCAGTGCCGCCGACTCAGACTCCTACAATGAGCAGTTCTTC
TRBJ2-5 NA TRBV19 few CASSIGGETQYF TGTGCCAGTAGTATTGGAGGAGAGACCCAGTACTTC
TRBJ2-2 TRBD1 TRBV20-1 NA CSAWTGGNTGELFF TGCAGTGCTTGGACAGGGGGGAACACCGGGGAGCTGTTTTTT
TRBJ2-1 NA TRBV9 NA CASSVGLTSSYNEQFF TGTGCCAGCAGCGTAGGACTGACGAGCTCCTACAATGAGCAGTTCTTC
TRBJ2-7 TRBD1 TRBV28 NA CAGSSRDRGRYEQYF TGTGCCGGCAGTAGTAGGGACAGGGGGCGTTACGAGCAGTACTTC
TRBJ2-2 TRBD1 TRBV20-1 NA CSSHVDRDTGELFF TGCAGTTCCCACGTTGACAGGGACACCGGGGAGCTGTTTTTT
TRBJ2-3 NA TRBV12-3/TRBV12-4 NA CASRGPWVREDTQYF TGTGCCAGCAGGGGTCCTTGGGTCCGGGAAGATACGCAGTATTTT
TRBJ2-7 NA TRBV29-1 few CSVTQGTYEQYF TGCAGCGTTACACAGGGAACCTACGAGCAGTACTTC
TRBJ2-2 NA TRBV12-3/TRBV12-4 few CASSRDTYTGELFF TGTGCCAGCAGCCGGGACACCTACACCGGGGAGCTGTTTTTT
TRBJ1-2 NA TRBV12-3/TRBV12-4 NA CASSFVGSYYGYTF TGTGCCAGCAGTTTTGTAGGGTCTTACTATGGCTACACCTTC
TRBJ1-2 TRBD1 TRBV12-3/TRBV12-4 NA CASSPVTGNGYTF TGTGCCAGCTCACCCGTGACAGGGAATGGCTACACCTTC
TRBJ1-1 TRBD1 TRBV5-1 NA CASSRKQGALFTEAFF TGCGCCAGCAGCAGGAAACAGGGGGCCCTATTCACTGAAGCTTTCTTT
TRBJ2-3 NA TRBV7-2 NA CASSSLIMDTDTQYF TGTGCCAGCAGCTCCTTGATTATGGACACAGATACGCAGTATTTT
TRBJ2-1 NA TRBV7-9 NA CASSHGRANNEQFF TGTGCCAGCAGCCATGGAAGGGCCAACAATGAGCAGTTCTTC
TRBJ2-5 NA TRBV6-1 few CASSEASRQETQYF TGTGCCAGCAGTGAAGCATCACGGCAAGAGACCCAGTACTTC
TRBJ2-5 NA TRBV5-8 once CASSGDPRGETQYF TGTGCCAGCAGCGGGGATCCCCGGGGAGAGACCCAGTACTTC
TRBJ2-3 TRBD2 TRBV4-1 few CASSPTITSGGTDTQYF TGCGCCAGCAGCCCGACCATCACTAGCGGGGGCACAGATACGCAGTATTTT
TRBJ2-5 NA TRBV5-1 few CASSLGPGVEETQYF TGCGCCAGCAGCTTGGGTCCGGGGGTGGAAGAGACCCAGTACTTC
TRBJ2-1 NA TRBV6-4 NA CASGQRLSYNEQFF TGTGCCAGCGGCCAACGACTATCCTACAATGAGCAGTTCTTC
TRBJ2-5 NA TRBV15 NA CATSRDRGRQETQYF TGTGCCACCAGCAGAGACCGGGGGCGCCAAGAGACCCAGTACTTC
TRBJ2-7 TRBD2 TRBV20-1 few CSARDPQAGGTYEQYF TGCAGTGCTAGAGATCCCCAGGCGGGGGGAACCTACGAGCAGTACTTC
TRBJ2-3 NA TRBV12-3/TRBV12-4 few CASSFSAMGDTQYF TGTGCCAGCAGTTTTTCCGCGATGGGAGATACGCAGTATTTT
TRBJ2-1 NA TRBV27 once CASSLEGEYNEQFF TGTGCCAGCAGTTTAGAGGGGGAGTACAATGAGCAGTTCTTC
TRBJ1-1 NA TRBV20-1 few CSAPPRRLNTEAFF TGCAGTGCTCCCCCAAGACGGCTGAACACTGAAGCTTTCTTT
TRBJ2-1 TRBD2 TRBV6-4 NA CASSDSGGGVYNEQFF TGTGCCAGCAGTGACTCAGGCGGGGGGGTCTACAATGAGCAGTTCTTC
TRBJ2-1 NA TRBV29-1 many CSVDEQFF TGCAGCGTAGATGAGCAGTTCTTC
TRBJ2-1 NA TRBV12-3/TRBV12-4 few CATTDSGAISSYNEQFF TGTGCCACCACCGATTCGGGGGCCATTAGCTCCTACAATGAGCAGTTCTTC
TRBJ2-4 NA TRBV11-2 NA CASSLDGGKGDIQYF TGTGCCAGCAGCTTAGACGGTGGGAAGGGGGACATTCAGTACTTC
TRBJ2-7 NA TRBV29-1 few CSVDPPTYYEQYF TGCAGCGTTGACCCCCCAACCTATTACGAGCAGTACTTC
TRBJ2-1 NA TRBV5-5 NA CASSSDVGKKGNEQFF TGTGCCAGCAGCTCCGATGTGGGGAAAAAAGGTAATGAGCAGTTCTTC
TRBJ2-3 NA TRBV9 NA CASSAGASDVTDTQYF TGTGCCAGCAGCGCGGGAGCTAGCGACGTGACAGATACGCAGTATTTT
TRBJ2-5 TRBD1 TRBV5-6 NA CASSRDRQAETQYF TGTGCCAGCAGCCGGGACAGGCAAGCAGAGACCCAGTACTTC
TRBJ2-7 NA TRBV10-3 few CAIPTQLEQYF TGTGCCATCCCTACCCAACTCGAGCAGTACTTC
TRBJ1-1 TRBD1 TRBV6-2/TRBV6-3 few CASQGQGNTEAFF TGTGCCAGCCAGGGACAGGGGAACACTGAAGCTTTCTTT
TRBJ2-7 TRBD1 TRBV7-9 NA CASSPRGTGGIYEQYF TGTGCCAGCAGCCCCCGGGGGACAGGGGGTATCTACGAGCAGTACTTC
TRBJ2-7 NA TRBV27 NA CASRTASYSYEQYF TGTGCCAGCAGAACAGCGAGCTACTCCTACGAGCAGTACTTC
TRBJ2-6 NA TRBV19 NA CASKFSGANVLTF TGTGCCAGTAAATTTTCTGGGGCCAACGTCCTGACTTTC
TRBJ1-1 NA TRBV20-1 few CSARDFQGGTEAFF TGCAGTGCTAGAGATTTTCAGGGTGGCACTGAAGCTTTCTTT
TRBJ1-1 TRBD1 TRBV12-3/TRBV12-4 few CASSGTGFLEAFF TGTGCCAGCAGTGGGACAGGGTTCCTTGAAGCTTTCTTT
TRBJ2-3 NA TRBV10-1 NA CASSEFLDTQYF TGCGCCAGCAGTGAGTTTCTGGATACGCAGTATTTT
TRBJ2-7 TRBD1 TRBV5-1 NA CASSIGQAYEQYF TGCGCCAGCAGCATCGGACAGGCCTACGAGCAGTACTTC
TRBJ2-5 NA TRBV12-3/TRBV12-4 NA CASSPGAETQYF TGTGCCAGCAGCCCTGGGGCAGAGACCCAGTACTTC
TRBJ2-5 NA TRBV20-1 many CSAIRVGEETQYF TGCAGTGCTATTAGAGTGGGAGAGGAGACCCAGTACTTC
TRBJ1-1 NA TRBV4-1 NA CASSQVIGTEAFF TGCGCCAGCAGCCAAGTTATCGGCACTGAAGCTTTCTTT